The next 5 T cell receptor beta chains were all read from a single sample in a study of control samples from healthy donors and cancer patients. Method: immunoSEQ multiplex PCR; TCRdb's copy keeps in-frame clones and lacks some. Of tens of thousands of clones listed, about 90% are singletons. The specimen was blood. All receptors come from a woman between 45 and 60 years old in good health.

V and J are TRBV28 and TRBJ1-1, with a possible D match to TRBD1 (5 bases). The CDR3 is 15 residues long. Germline V lookup: CDR1 MDHEN, CDR2 SYDVKM. V was shortened by 5 bases and J by 0 bases, with 13 bases between the two germline ends. CDR3 DNA sequence: TGTGCCAGCAGTCCCCCCGGGGGTTTGAACACTGAAGCTTTCTTT. This translates into CASSPPGGLNTEAFF.

The chain couples TRBV4-1 to TRBJ2-1; 10 positions agree with TRBD2. Germline CDR1 MGHRA, CDR2 YSYEKL. The CDR3 has 16 amino acids. V lost 1 base, J lost 4 bases, and 4 bases stayed unmatched. Here the CDR3 DNA reads TGCGCCAGCAGCCAAGTAGCGGGGGGATTTTACAATGAGCAGTTCTTC. It translates to CASSQVAGGFYNEQFF.

This chain connects TRBV24-1 to TRBJ2-7, with 7 bases matching TRBD1. V shed 4 bases, J shed 4 bases, and the junction held 3 bases outside the gene matches. The CDR3 has 13 residues. The germline V gene encodes CDR1 KGHDR and CDR2 SFDVKD. This CDR3 is CATSDPDRYEQYF. The DNA for the CDR3 is TGTGCCACCAGTGACCCGGACAGGTACGAGCAGTACTTC.

This clone has a handful of counts. The chain uses TRBV7-8 and TRBJ1-6; D is possibly TRBD1 (5 bases). Trimming removed 3 bases at V and 2 bases at J, with 23 bases between. Germline CDR1 reads SGHVS; CDR2 reads FQNEAQ. The CDR3 is made up of 20 amino acids. DNA of the CDR3: TGTGCCAGCAGCTTCCCTAGGGGCAGTCCAAGAGCGACCTATAATTCACCCCTCCACTTT. Its protein is CASSFPRGSPRATYNSPLHF.

This clone was seen a single time. The chain employs TRBV3-1 (or the pseudogene TRBV3-2) and TRBJ1-4, with TRBD1 identical over 9 bases. Germline-derived CDR1 and CDR2 are LGHDT and YNNKEL (reference sequence). There are 15 residues in the CDR3. V shed 1 base, J shed 8 bases, and the junction held 5 bases outside the gene matches. CDR3 coding DNA: TGTGCCAGCAGCCAAGCCCGGGACAGGGTCGAAAAACTGTTTTTT. It specifies CASSQARDRVEKLFF.